The present entry profiles one T cell receptor (beta chain) with its context. The target antigen is unknown. The sample comes from a study of PD-1 blockade in classical Hodgkin lymphoma. The protocol was immunoSEQ multiplex PCR, while the TCRdb copy is restricted to in-frame clones and leaves out a portion. The top ten hold around a third of the sample, which has tens of thousands of clones, about 77% seen once. Regarding time point: cycle 4 day 1 (C4D1), after 6 weeks of nivolumab. Every patient had relapsed following autologous stem cell transplantation, and cohorts differed in brentuximab vedotin exposure. When best responses were assessed, they were complete response, partial response or progressive disease. Overall study findings and caveats: Possibly reflecting disease activity or prior therapy, repertoire differences have causes that remain undefined. For complete responders, baseline diversity was comparable to that of newly diagnosed patients.

This specimen was peripheral blood mononuclear cells (PBMCs), taken before the fourth cycle of nivolumab. The sequence came from a human donor with classical Hodgkin lymphoma.

The CDR3 is CASSDRTGGRETQYF. The CDR3 DNA sequence: TGTGCCAGCAGTGATAGGACAGGGGGTCGGGAGACCCAGTACTTC. This chain uses TRBV6-1 with TRBJ2-5; TRBD1 matches 10 bases. J gave up 5 bases and V 3 bases, and 6 bases lay outside the gene matches. Germline CDR1 MNHNS, CDR2 SASEGT. The CDR3 covers 15 residues.